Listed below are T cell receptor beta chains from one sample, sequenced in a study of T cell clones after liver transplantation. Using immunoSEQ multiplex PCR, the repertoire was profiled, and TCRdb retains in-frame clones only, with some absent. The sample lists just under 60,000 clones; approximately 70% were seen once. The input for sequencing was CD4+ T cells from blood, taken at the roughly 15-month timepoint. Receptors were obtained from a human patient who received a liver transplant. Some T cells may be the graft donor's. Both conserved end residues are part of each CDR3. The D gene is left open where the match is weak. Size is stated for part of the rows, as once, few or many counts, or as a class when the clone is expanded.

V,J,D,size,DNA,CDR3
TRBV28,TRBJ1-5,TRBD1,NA,TGTGCCAGCAGTGGTGGACAGGAGGGCAATCAGCCCCAGCATTTT,CASSGGQEGNQPQHF
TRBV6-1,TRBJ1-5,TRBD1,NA,TGTGCCAGCAGTGGCACCAGGGGGAGCAATCAGCCCCAGCATTTT,CASSGTRGSNQPQHF
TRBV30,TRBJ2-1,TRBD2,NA,TGTGCCTGGAGTGCAGCTAGCGGGAGTAGGGATGAGCAGTTCTTC,CAWSAASGSRDEQFF
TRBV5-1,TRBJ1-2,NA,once,TGCGCCAGCAGCTTGGATGCCCTTAACTATGGCTACACCTTC,CASSLDALNYGYTF
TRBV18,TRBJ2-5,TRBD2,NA,TGTGCCAGCTCACCAGTTAGCGGGGGGGCCGGAGAGACCCAGTACTTC,CASSPVSGGAGETQYF
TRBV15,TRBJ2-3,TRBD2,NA,TGTGCCACCAGCAGAGGACGGGAGGGGAAAGATACGCAGTATTTT,CATSRGREGKDTQYF
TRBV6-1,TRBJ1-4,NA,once,TGTGCCAGCAGTGATACAGGCCCTAATGAAAAACTGTTTTTT,CASSDTGPNEKLFF
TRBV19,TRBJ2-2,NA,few,TGTGCCAGTAGTATTCAGGGTTCGCCGACCGGGGAGCTGTTTTTT,CASSIQGSPTGELFF
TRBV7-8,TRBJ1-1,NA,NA,TGTGCCAGCAGCTCTTCCGGGAACACTGAAGCTTTCTTT,CASSSSGNTEAFF
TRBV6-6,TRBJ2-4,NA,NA,TGTGCCAGCAGTTACTCGCCCGGGAACGCAAACATTCAGTACTTC,CASSYSPGNANIQYF
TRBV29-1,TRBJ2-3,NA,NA,TGCAGCGAATCTTCTAGCACAGATACGCAGTATTTT,CSESSSTDTQYF
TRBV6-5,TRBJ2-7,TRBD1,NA,TGTGCCAGCAGTTACGCCGGACAGGGCTACGAGCAGTACTTC,CASSYAGQGYEQYF
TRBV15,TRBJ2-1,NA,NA,TGTGCCACCAGCCGGGGACGGGAAAATGAGCAGTTCTTC,CATSRGRENEQFF
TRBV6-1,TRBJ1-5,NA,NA,TGTGCCAGCAGTGAAGGGCAAAATCAGCCCCAGCATTTT,CASSEGQNQPQHF
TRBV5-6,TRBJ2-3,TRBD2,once,TGTGCCAGCAGCGGGGGACTAGCGGGAGGGTTCACTTACACAGATACGCAGTATTTT,CASSGGLAGGFTYTDTQYF
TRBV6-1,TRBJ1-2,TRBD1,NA,TGTGCCAGCAGTGAAGTGGGACAGGGGGCAGGTGGCTACACCTTC,CASSEVGQGAGGYTF
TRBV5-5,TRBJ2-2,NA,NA,TGTGCCAGCAGCCTTCTCGCCGCCGGGGAGCTGTTTTTT,CASSLLAAGELFF
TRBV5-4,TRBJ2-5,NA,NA,TGTGCCAGCAGCTTGGAGGTTCGGGGTGGGGAGACCCAGTACTTC,CASSLEVRGGETQYF
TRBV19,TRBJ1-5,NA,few,TGTGCCAGTGAAGACAGACCGGGACAGCCCCAGCATTTT,CASEDRPGQPQHF
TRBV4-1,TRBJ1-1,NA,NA,TGCGCCAGCAGCCAAGAATTCTCGGGCAACAGGGAAGCTTTCTTT,CASSQEFSGNREAFF
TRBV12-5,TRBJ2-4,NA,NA,TGTGCTAGTGGTTTTCGTGGGGGGCGGCCCAAACCCTACCTAGCCAAAAACATTCAGTACTTC,CASGFRGGRPKPYLAKNIQYF
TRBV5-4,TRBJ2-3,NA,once,TGTGCCAGCAGCTTGGATTTCTCGGCCGGGAACCGGGGCACAGATACGCAGTATTTT,CASSLDFSAGNRGTDTQYF
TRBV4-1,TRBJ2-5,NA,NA,TGCGCCAGCAGCCAAGATGGTGCGCGAGAGACCCAGTACTTC,CASSQDGARETQYF
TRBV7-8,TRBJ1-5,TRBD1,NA,TGTGCCAGCAGCCTGGGACAGGGGGCGCTCGGTCAGCCCCAGCATTTT,CASSLGQGALGQPQHF
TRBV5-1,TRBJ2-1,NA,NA,TGCGCCAGCAGCTTGACGAGGAATGAGCAGTTCTTC,CASSLTRNEQFF
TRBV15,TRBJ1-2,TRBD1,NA,TGTGCCACCAGCAGAGAGACAGGGGGGCATGGCTACACCTTC,CATSRETGGHGYTF
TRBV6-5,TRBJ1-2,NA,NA,TGTGCCAGCAGTTACTCAAGGGACTATGGCTACACCTTC,CASSYSRDYGYTF
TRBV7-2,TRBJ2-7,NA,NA,TGTGCCAGCAGCTTCAAAGAGGGGGTGGAGCAGTACTTC,CASSFKEGVEQYF
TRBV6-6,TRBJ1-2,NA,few,TGTGCCAGCTCAAGAGGGGGGGAGAATGGCTACACCTTC,CASSRGGENGYTF
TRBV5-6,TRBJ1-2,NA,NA,TGTGCCAGCAGCTTGTGGGGGGATTTCGGCTACACCTTC,CASSLWGDFGYTF
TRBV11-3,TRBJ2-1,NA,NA,TGTGCCAGCAGCTTAGATCTCGGGGAGAATGAGCAGTTCTTC,CASSLDLGENEQFF
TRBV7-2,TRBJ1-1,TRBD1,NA,TGTGCCAGCAGCTTAGCGCAGGGGGCGGACACTGAAGCTTTCTTT,CASSLAQGADTEAFF
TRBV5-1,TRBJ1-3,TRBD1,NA,TGCGCCAGCAGCTTGGAGGGGGCTCCGAACACCATATATTTT,CASSLEGAPNTIYF
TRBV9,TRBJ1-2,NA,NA,TGTGCCAGCAGCGCACAGGGAATTGGCTACACCTTC,CASSAQGIGYTF
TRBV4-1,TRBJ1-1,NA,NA,TGCGCCAGCAGCCAAGACGCAGGAGCTATAACTGAAGCTTTCTTT,CASSQDAGAITEAFF
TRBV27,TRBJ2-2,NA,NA,TGTGCCAGCAGGGAGGCCGTCGGGGAGCTGTTTTTT,CASREAVGELFF
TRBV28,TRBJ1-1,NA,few,TGTGCCAGCAGTTCGGCGGACCAGAGTGTAGCTTTCTTT,CASSSADQSVAFF
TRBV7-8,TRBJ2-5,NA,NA,TGTGCCAGCAGCCGAAGGACGGGGTCGGAGACCCAGTACTTC,CASSRRTGSETQYF
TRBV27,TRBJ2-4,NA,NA,TGTGCCAGCAGACCCACAGGGAAAGCCAAAAACATTCAGTACTTC,CASRPTGKAKNIQYF
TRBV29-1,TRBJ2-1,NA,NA,TGCAGCGTTGTGCCCGCAATCAATGAGCAGTTCTTC,CSVVPAINEQFF
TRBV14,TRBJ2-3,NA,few,TGTGCCAGCAGCCCGAGACAGGTCCCAGATACGCAGTATTTT,CASSPRQVPDTQYF
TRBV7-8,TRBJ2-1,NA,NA,TGTGCCAGCAGCCATAGGAGGGGTGAGCAGTTCTTC,CASSHRRGEQFF
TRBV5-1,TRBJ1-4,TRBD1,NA,TGCGCCAGCAGCTTGCGCGACGGAGGGGGCAGGACTAATGAAAAACTGTTTTTT,CASSLRDGGGRTNEKLFF
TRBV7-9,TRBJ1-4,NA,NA,TGTGCCAGCAGCCCCCACGGGACCTGGGTAGAAAAACTGTTTTTT,CASSPHGTWVEKLFF
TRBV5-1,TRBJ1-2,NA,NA,TGCGCCAGCAGCTTGGCGGGAACAGACTATGGCTACACCTTC,CASSLAGTDYGYTF
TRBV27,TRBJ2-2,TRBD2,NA,TGTGCCAGCAGCACGTGGACTAGCGGGAGGGTTGGGGAGCTGTTTTTT,CASSTWTSGRVGELFF
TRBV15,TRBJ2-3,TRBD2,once,TGTGCCACCAGCACGGGAGGGACAGATACGCAGTATTTT,CATSTGGTDTQYF
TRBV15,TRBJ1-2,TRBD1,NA,TGTGCCACCAGCAGAGATCCGCGCGAGATGGGACAGAAAAATGGCTACACCTTC,CATSRDPREMGQKNGYTF
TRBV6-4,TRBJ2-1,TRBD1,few,TGTGCCAGCAGACTTCCGGGACAGGTCTTCGATGAGCAGTTCTTC,CASRLPGQVFDEQFF
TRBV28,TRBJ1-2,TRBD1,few,TGTGCCAGCAGTAAGACAGGGGGTTTCGGTTATGGCTACACCTTC,CASSKTGGFGYGYTF
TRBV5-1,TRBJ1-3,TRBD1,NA,TGCGCCAGCCGACAGGGGGCCGGAAAAATCTTGGGAAACACCATATATTTT,CASRQGAGKILGNTIYF
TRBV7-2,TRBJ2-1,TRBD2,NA,TGTGCCAGCAGCGTAGAAGAGCTGCGGGGGGGCCGGGATGAGCAGTTCTTC,CASSVEELRGGRDEQFF
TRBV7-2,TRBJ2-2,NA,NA,TGTGCCAGCAGCTTCAAAACACTAAGCACCGGGGAGCTGTTTTTT,CASSFKTLSTGELFF
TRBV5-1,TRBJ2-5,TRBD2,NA,TGCGCCAGCAGCTTGAGTGATATCAGCGGGAGGACGGTAGAGACCCAGTACTTC,CASSLSDISGRTVETQYF